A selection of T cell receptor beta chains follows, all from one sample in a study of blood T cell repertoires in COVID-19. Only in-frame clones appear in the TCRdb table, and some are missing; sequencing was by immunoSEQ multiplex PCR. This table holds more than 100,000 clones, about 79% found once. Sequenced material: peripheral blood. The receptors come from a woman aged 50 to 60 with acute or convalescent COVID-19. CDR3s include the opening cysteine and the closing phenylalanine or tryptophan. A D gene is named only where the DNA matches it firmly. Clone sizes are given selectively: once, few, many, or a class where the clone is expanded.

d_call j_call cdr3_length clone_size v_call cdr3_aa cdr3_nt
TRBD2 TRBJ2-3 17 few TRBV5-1 CASSIPLAGTSTDTQYF TGCGCCAGCAGCATACCCCTAGCGGGGACTAGCACAGATACGCAGTATTTT
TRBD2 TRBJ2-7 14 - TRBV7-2 CASSSTRTSYEQYF TGTGCCAGCAGCTCCACTAGGACTAGCTACGAGCAGTACTTC
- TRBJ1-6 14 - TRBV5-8 CASSPLGALAPLHF TGTGCCAGCAGCCCATTAGGGGCATTGGCGCCCCTCCACTTT
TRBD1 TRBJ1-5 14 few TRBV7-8 CASSSTGTNQPQHF TGTGCCAGCAGCTCGACAGGGACCAATCAGCCCCAGCATTTT
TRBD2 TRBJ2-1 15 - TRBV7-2 CASSMGLAGGNEQFF TGTGCCAGCAGCATGGGACTAGCGGGGGGAAATGAGCAGTTCTTC
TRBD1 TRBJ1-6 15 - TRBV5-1 CASSSRTGDNSPLHF TGCGCCAGCAGCTCACGGACAGGGGATAATTCACCCCTCCACTTT
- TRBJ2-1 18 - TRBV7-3 CASNQQGQARRRDNEQFF TGTGCCAGCAACCAACAAGGACAGGCCCGACGGAGGGACAATGAGCAGTTCTTC
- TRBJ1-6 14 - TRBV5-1 CASSLMGGGSPLHF TGCGCCAGCAGCTTGATGGGGGGGGGTTCACCCCTCCACTTT
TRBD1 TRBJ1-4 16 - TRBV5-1 CASSVDRTGVTEKLFF TGCGCCAGCAGCGTAGACCGGACAGGGGTCACTGAAAAACTGTTTTTT
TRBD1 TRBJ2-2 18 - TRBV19 CASTGGQGTVLIAGELFF TGTGCCAGTACCGGTGGACAGGGGACGGTCTTGATTGCCGGGGAGCTGTTTTTT
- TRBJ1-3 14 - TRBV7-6 CASSLRASGNTIYF TGTGCCAGCAGCTTAAGAGCCTCTGGAAACACCATATATTTT
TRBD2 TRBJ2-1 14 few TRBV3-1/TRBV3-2 CASSHSSGTREQFF TGTGCCAGCAGCCATTCCTCCGGGACTAGGGAGCAGTTCTTC
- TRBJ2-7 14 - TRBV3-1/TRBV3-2 CASSQGLRGHEQYF TGTGCCAGCAGCCAAGGCCTGCGGGGTCACGAGCAGTACTTC
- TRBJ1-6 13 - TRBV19 CASSMGRDSPLHF TGTGCCAGTAGTATGGGGAGAGATTCACCCCTCCACTTT
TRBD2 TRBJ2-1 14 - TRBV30 CAWRVAGGINEQFF TGTGCCTGGAGAGTAGCGGGGGGGATAAATGAGCAGTTCTTC
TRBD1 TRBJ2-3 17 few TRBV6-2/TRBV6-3 CASGRDRAFSSTDTQYF TGTGCCAGCGGCCGGGACAGGGCCTTCTCCAGCACAGATACGCAGTATTTT
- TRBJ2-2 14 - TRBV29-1 CSVGRGSNTGELFF TGCAGCGTTGGTAGGGGCAGCAACACCGGGGAGCTGTTTTTT
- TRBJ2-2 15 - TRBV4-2 CASSQELGNTGELFF TGTGCCAGCAGCCAAGAGCTCGGGAACACCGGGGAGCTGTTTTTT
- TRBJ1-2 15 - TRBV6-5 CASSWYSYQPYGYTF TGTGCCAGCAGTTGGTACAGTTACCAACCGTATGGCTACACCTTC
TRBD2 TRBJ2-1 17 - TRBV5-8 CASSGGLAGGPVKEQFF TGTGCCAGCAGCGGTGGACTAGCGGGGGGCCCCGTCAAAGAGCAGTTCTTC
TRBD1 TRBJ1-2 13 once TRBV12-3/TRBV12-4 CASSYGQAVDYTF TGTGCCAGCAGTTATGGACAGGCCGTTGACTACACCTTC
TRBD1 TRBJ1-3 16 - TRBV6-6 CASSLLDRATGNTIYF TGTGCCAGCAGTCTCCTGGACAGGGCTACAGGAAACACCATATATTTT
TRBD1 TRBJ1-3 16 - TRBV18 CASSQRQGRTGNTIYF TGTGCCAGCTCACAAAGACAGGGGAGAACTGGAAACACCATATATTTT
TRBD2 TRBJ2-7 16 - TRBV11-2 CASSLKASGGSYEQYF TGTGCCAGCAGCTTAAAAGCTAGCGGGGGGTCCTACGAGCAGTACTTC
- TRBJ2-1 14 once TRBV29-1 CSVGGYLTYNEQFF TGCAGCGTTGGAGGTTACCTAACCTACAATGAGCAGTTCTTC
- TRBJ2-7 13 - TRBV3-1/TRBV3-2 CASSHLASYEQYF TGTGCCAGCAGCCATCTAGCGTCGTACGAGCAGTACTTC
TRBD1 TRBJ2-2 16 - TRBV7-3 CASSLTGGANTGELFF TGTGCCAGCAGCTTGACAGGGGGCGCGAACACCGGGGAGCTGTTTTTT
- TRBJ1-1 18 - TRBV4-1 CASSQAPFDGWRDTEAFF TGCGCCAGCAGCCAAGCACCGTTTGATGGGTGGAGGGACACTGAAGCTTTCTTT
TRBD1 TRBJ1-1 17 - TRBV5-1 CASSYAGTGGSNTEAFF TGCGCCAGCAGCTATGCCGGGACAGGGGGATCGAACACTGAAGCTTTCTTT
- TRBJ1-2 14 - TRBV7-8 CASSPRDTYYGYTF TGTGCCAGCAGCCCCCGGGACACATACTATGGCTACACCTTC
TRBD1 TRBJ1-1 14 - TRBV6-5 CASRPGQGDTEAFF TGTGCCAGCAGACCTGGACAGGGGGACACTGAAGCTTTCTTT
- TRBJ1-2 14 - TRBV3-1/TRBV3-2 CASSQEATGYGYTF TGTGCCAGCAGCCAAGAAGCAACAGGGTATGGCTACACCTTC
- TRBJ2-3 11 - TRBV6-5 CASTSTDTQYF TGTGCCAGCACTAGCACAGATACGCAGTATTTT
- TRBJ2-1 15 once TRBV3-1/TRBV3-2 CASSHGDTGFNEQFF TGTGCCAGCAGCCACGGTGACACGGGATTCAATGAGCAGTTCTTC
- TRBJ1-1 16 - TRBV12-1 CASSFAPPTGNTEAFF TGTGCCAGCAGCTTTGCGCCTCCTACAGGGAACACTGAAGCTTTCTTT
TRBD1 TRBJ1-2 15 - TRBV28 CASSSGTGSEYGYTF TGTGCCAGCAGTTCCGGGACAGGGTCAGAATATGGCTACACCTTC
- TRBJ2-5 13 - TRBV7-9 CASSPTGPETQYF TGTGCCAGCAGCCCAACAGGGCCCGAGACCCAGTACTTC
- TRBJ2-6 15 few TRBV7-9 CASGDREAGANVLTF TGTGCCAGCGGCGACAGAGAGGCTGGGGCCAACGTCCTGACTTTC
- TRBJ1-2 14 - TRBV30 CAWSRQQGSYGYTF TGTGCCTGGAGTCGCCAGCAGGGCAGCTATGGCTACACCTTC
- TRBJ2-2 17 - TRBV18 CASSPPPGLTNTGELFF TGTGCCAGCTCACCACCTCCGGGACTTACGAACACCGGGGAGCTGTTTTTT
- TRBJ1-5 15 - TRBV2 CASSDSGVGSQPQHF TGTGCCAGCAGTGACTCAGGGGTGGGCAGTCAGCCCCAGCATTTT
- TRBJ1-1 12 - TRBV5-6 CASGRGNTEAFF TGTGCCAGCGGAAGGGGGAACACTGAAGCTTTCTTT
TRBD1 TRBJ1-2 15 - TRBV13 CASSKRDRVILGYTF TGTGCCAGCAGCAAGCGGGACAGGGTTATTCTTGGCTACACCTTC
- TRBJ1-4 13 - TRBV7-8 CASSFSPGEKLFF TGTGCCAGCAGCTTCTCCCCCGGGGAAAAACTGTTTTTT
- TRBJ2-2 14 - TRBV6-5 CASAKTGNTGELFF TGTGCCAGCGCTAAAACAGGGAACACCGGGGAGCTGTTTTTT
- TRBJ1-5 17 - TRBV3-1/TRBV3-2 CASSQDLLPTSNQPQHF TGTGCCAGCAGCCAAGATTTATTACCTACTAGCAATCAGCCCCAGCATTTT
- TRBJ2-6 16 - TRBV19 CASSIPTFSGANVLTF TGTGCCAGTAGTATACCAACTTTCTCTGGGGCCAACGTCCTGACTTTC
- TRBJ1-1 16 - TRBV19 CASSISRGGTNTEAFF TGTGCCAGTAGTATATCTCGGGGGGGGACGAACACTGAAGCTTTCTTT
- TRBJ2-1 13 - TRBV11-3 CASSQGPRNEQFF TGTGCCAGCAGCCAGGGCCCCCGTAATGAGCAGTTCTTC
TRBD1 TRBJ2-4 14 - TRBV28 CASKPGDSKNIQYF TGTGCCAGCAAACCCGGGGACAGCAAAAACATTCAGTACTTC
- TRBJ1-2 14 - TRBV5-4 CASRSDIIDYGYTF TGTGCCAGCAGATCGGACATTATAGACTATGGCTACACCTTC
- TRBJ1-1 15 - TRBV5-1 CASSSPAGRSTEAFF TGCGCCAGCAGCTCTCCGGCAGGGAGGAGCACTGAAGCTTTCTTT
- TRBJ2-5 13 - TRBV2 CASSPEALQTQYF TGTGCCAGCAGCCCGGAGGCCCTCCAGACCCAGTACTTC
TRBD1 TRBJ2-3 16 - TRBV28 CASSAGQATSTDTQYF TGTGCCAGCAGCGCAGGACAGGCCACTAGCACAGATACGCAGTATTTT